These T cell receptor beta chains were read from a single sample in a study of PD-1 blockade in classical Hodgkin lymphoma. Assay: immunoSEQ multiplex PCR; the TCRdb copy retains only in-frame clones and omits some. The sample gives tens of thousands of clones, roughly 86% of which show up once; over 20% is in the top ten. The starting material was peripheral blood mononuclear cells (PBMCs), obtained before the fourth cycle of nivolumab. Receptor source: a human donor with classical Hodgkin lymphoma. CDR3s include the opening cysteine and the closing phenylalanine or tryptophan. Clone size, where shown, is once, few, many, or a class for clones that have expanded.

>NA|TRBV6-5|TRBJ2-7
CASSYSGDRVYEQYF
>NA|TRBV11-3|TRBJ1-1
CASSLIAGIRGATEAFF
>once|TRBV5-1|TRBJ2-1
CASSLGTSGGFYNEQFF
>NA|TRBV28|TRBJ1-1
CASSNKDRVEGWTEAFF
>NA|TRBV6-5|TRBJ1-2
CASSAIQSRGYTF
>NA|TRBV30|TRBJ1-3
CAWSVQGLENTIYF
>NA|TRBV5-1|TRBJ2-3
CASSTEGGSTDTQYF
>few|TRBV9|TRBJ2-2
CASSVADAGGNTGELFF
>NA|TRBV7-9|TRBJ1-2
CASSLSEGVSYGYTF
>NA|TRBV27|TRBJ2-3
CASSLAESTDTQYF
>NA|TRBV6-1|TRBJ2-7
CASSEQGSTYEQYF
>NA|TRBV30|TRBJ2-3
CAWSERLAGADTQYF
>NA|TRBV7-3|TRBJ2-3
CASSFGGQDTQYF
>NA|TRBV11-2|TRBJ1-1
CASSPGGVNTEAFF
>NA|TRBV19|TRBJ1-1
CASSIAAHRGTEAFF
>once|TRBV28|TRBJ1-1
CASSQAGTGDTEAFF
>once|TRBV6-5|TRBJ2-1
CATFQPGGGYEQFF
>once|TRBV5-1|TRBJ1-2
CASSLSTEDYGYTF
>NA|TRBV9|TRBJ1-1
CASSQDRRAFF
>NA|TRBV5-1|TRBJ1-2
CASSLASRSGYTF
>medium-sized|TRBV9|TRBJ2-2
CASRAGDINTGELFF
>NA|TRBV19|TRBJ2-6
CASSDRSGANVLTF
>few|TRBV6-5|TRBJ2-3
CASSYRAGGQPTQYF
>few|TRBV30|TRBJ2-6
CAWRRVWGANVLTF
>NA|TRBV7-9|TRBJ2-5
CASSRQNNQETQYF
>few|TRBV15|NA
CATSRVGTGSYEQYF
>NA|TRBV7-6|TRBJ2-7
CASSPGTSGENYEQYF
>NA|TRBV5-1|TRBJ1-4
CASSRGANEKLFF